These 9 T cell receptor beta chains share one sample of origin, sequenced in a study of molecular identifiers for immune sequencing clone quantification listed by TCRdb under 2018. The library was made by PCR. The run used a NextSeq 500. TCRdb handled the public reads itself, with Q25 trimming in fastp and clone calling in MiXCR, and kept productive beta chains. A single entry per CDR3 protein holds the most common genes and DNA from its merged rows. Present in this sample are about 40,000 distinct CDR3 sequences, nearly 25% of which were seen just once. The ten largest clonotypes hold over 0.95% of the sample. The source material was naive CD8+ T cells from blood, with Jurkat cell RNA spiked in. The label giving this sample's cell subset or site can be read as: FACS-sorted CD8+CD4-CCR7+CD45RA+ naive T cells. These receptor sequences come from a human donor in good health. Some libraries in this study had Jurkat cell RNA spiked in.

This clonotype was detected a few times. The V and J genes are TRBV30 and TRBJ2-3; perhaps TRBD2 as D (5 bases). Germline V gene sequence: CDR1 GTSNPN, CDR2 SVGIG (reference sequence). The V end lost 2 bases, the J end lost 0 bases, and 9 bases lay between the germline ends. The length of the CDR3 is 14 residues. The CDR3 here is CAWSRGSSTDTQYF. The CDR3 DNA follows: TGTGCCTGGAGTCGGGGTTCTAGCACAGATACGCAGTATTTT.

The DNA for the CDR3 is TGTGCCAGCAGCAGGGGGGAGACCCAGTACTTC. This translates into CASSRGETQYF. The rearrangement links TRBV9 to TRBJ2-5, with D maybe TRBD1 (6 bases). CDR3 length: 11 amino acids. Per the germline V gene, CDR1 is SGDLS and CDR2 is YYNGEE. V was cut by 4 bases and J by 5 bases, with 6 bases left in between. Using reference TRBV9 and TRBJ2-5 for the parts outside the CDR3, the full variable domain is DSGVTQTPKHLITATGQRVTLRCSPRSGDLSVYWYQQSLDQGLQFLIQYYNGEERAKGNILERFSAQQFPDLHSELNLSSLELGDSALYFCASSRGETQYFGPGTRLLVL.

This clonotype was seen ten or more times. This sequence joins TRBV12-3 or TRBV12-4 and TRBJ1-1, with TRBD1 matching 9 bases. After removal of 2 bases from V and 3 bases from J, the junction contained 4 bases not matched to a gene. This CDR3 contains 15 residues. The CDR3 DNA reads TGTGCCAGCAGTTTAAACAGGGGGCGCGACACTGAAGCTTTCTTT. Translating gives CASSLNRGRDTEAFF.

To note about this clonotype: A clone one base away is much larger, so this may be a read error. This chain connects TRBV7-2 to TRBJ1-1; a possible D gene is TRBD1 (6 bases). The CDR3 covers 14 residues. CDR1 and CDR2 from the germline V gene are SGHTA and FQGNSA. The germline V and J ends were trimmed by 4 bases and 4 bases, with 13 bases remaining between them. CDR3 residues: CASSYGTLGTEAFF. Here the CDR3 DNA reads TGTGCCAGCAGCTACGGGACATTAGGCACTGAAGCTTTCTTT. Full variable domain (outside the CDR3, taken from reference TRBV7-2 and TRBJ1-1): GAGVSQSPSNKVTEKGKDVELRCDPISGHTALYWYRQSLGQGLEFLIYFQGNSAPDKSGLPSDRFSAERTGGSVSTLTIQRTQQEDSAVYLCASSYGTLGTEAFFGQGTRLTVV.

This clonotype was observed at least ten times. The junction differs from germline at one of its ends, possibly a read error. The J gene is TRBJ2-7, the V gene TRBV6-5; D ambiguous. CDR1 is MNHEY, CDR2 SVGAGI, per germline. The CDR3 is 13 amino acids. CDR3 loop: CASSYYPGTEVGF. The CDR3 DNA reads TGTGCCAGCAGTTACTACCCCGGCACCGAAGTAGGGTTC.

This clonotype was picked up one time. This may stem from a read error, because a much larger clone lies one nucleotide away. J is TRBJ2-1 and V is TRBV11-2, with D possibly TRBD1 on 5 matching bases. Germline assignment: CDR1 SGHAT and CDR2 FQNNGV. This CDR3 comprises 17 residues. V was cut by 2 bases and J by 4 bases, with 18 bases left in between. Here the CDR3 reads CASSLLSGQGIYNEQFF. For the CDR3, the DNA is TGTGCCAGCAGCTTATTGTCAGGGCAGGGCATTTACAATGAGCAGTTCTTC.

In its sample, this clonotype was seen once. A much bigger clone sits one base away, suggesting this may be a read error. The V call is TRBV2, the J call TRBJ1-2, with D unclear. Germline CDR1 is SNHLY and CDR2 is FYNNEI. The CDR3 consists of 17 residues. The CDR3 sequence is CASSEGSVPSAIYGYIF. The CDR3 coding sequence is TGTGCCAGCAGTGAGGGGTCCGTTCCCTCGGCGATTTATGGCTACATCTTC.

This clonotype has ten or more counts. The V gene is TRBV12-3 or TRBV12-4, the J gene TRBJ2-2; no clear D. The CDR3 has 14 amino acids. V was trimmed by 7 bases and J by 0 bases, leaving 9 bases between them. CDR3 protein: CASKTWTNTGELFF. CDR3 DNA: TGTGCCAGCAAGACGTGGACGAACACCGGGGAGCTGTTTTTT.

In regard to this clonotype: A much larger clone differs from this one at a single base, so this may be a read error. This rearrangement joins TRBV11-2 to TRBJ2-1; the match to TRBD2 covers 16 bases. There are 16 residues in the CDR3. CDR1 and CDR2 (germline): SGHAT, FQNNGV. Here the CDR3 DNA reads TGTGCCAGCAGCCCATCCGGGACTAGCGGGGGGGTTGAGCCGTTCTTC. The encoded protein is CASSPSGTSGGVEPFF.